Each of the 21 T cell receptor beta chains below was sequenced from the same sample in a study of patients and donors after allogeneic stem cell transplantation. MiXCR was run by TCRdb on the RT-PCR reads, yielding one entry per CDR3 protein. This sample has roughly 180,000 distinct CDR3 sequences, with around two fifths found just once. Sequencing was carried out using blood, either unsorted or a sorted T cell fraction (not recorded which). Receptors originate from a human donor who was either an allogeneic HSCT recipient or a stem cell or donor lymphocyte infusion donor (not recorded which). It is not recorded whose cells these are; they may come from a transplant donor.

J is TRBJ2-3 and V is TRBV15, with a possible D match to TRBD2 (6 bases). There are 17 residues in the CDR3. Looked up from germline, CDR1 is LNHNV and CDR2 is YYDKDF (reference sequence). The V gene lost 3 bases and the J gene lost 2 bases, with 18 bases spanning the gap. CDR3 bases: TGTGCCACCAGCAGCTATAGCGGTGGAGGCCCCACAGATACGCAGTATTTT. Residues: CATSSYSGGGPTDTQYF.

The CDR3: CASSSSYTGELFF. DNA for the CDR3: TGTGCCAGCAGCTCCTCCTACACCGGGGAGCTGTTTTTT. The V and J genes are TRBV7-3 and TRBJ2-2; no reliable D call. V lost 4 bases, J lost 3 bases, and 6 bases lay in between. CDR1 is SGHTA and CDR2 is FQGTGA in the germline V gene. The CDR3 is made up of 13 amino acids.

This clonotype was picked up a small number of times. Written as DNA, the CDR3 is TGTGCCAGCAGCTTACCGGGACACCTGAACACTGAAGCTTTCTTT. Amino acids: CASSLPGHLNTEAFF. V usage is TRBV7-9 and J usage is TRBJ1-1, with D tentatively TRBD1 (6 bases). Trimming pared 2 bases from V and 0 bases from J, leaving 10 bases between. The CDR3 extends over 15 amino acids. Germline CDR1 and CDR2: SEHNR and FQNEAQ (reference sequence).

This clonotype was counted a few times. The rearrangement links TRBV7-8 to TRBJ1-5, with 9 bases fitting TRBD1. The CDR3 contains 16 residues. Trimming removed 5 bases from V and 6 bases from J; junction bases left unmatched: 11. Germline CDR1 and CDR2: SGHVS and FQNEAQ. The DNA for the CDR3 is TGTGCCAGCAGCCGAACCGGGACAGGGTGGGCTCAGCCCCAGCATTTT. Its protein product is CASSRTGTGWAQPQHF.

V gene TRBV25-1 combines with J gene TRBJ2-5; no definite D call. The germline V gene has CDR1 MGHDK and CDR2 SYGVNS. The CDR3 runs 15 residues. Trimming took off 4 bases at V and 2 bases at J, with 14 bases between the two ends. CDR3 bases: TGTGCCAGCAGTGCACCAGGACCCACTCAAGAGACCCAGTACTTC. Translated, it gives CASSAPGPTQETQYF.

The chain links TRBV29-1 to TRBJ2-7; the match to TRBD1 covers 7 bases. From germline, CDR1 is SQVTM and CDR2 ANQGSEA. The V and J ends lost 3 bases and 6 bases, in that order; junction bases with no gene match: 17. This CDR3 region has 16 residues. CDR3 amino acids: CSVEDRMRGPWSEQYF. The CDR3 DNA reads TGCAGCGTTGAGGACAGGATGCGTGGTCCGTGGTCCGAGCAGTACTTC.

V is TRBV5-1 and J is TRBJ2-2; D gene uncertain. V lost 1 base, J lost 0 bases, and 10 bases lay in between. The germline CDR1 and CDR2 sequences are SGHRS and YFSETQ. The CDR3 totals 16 residues. The CDR3 bases are TGCGCCAGCAGCTTGCAGAGACAAGCGAACACCGGGGAGCTGTTTTTT. Protein product: CASSLQRQANTGELFF.

V is TRBV11-2 and J is TRBJ2-3, with TRBD2 matching over 9 bases. CDR3 length: 14 residues. Losses at the gene ends were 4 bases for V and 5 bases for J; bases not matched to a gene: 4. Germline assignment: CDR1 SGHAT and CDR2 FQNNGV. CDR3 bases: TGTGCCAGCAGCTCGGGACTAGCAGGAGATACGCAGTATTTT. It translates to CASSSGLAGDTQYF.

The chain employs TRBV15 and TRBJ1-5; 7 bases match TRBD1. CDR1 is LNHNV, CDR2 YYDKDF, per germline (reference sequence). The V and J ends lost 0 bases and 4 bases, in that order; junction bases with no gene match: 3. The CDR3 runs 15 residues. The chain's CDR3 is CATSRDGTENQPQHF. CDR3 in DNA: TGTGCCACCAGCAGAGACGGGACAGAGAATCAGCCCCAGCATTTT.

This clonotype was seen a few times. This chain joins TRBV7-2 and TRBJ2-3, with TRBD2 matching 14 bases. Unmatched junction bases numbered 2, after V lost 3 bases and J lost 3 bases. The CDR3 is 16 residues long. From germline, CDR1 is SGHTA and CDR2 FQGNSA. CDR3 in DNA: TGTGCCAGCAGCTTGACTAGCGGGAGGGGGACAGATACGCAGTATTTT. Its translation: CASSLTSGRGTDTQYF.

The V gene is TRBV6-2 or TRBV6-3, the J gene TRBJ2-2; no firm D call. Germline values: CDR1 MNHEY, CDR2 SVGEGT. The CDR3 runs to 12 residues. Trimming took off 2 bases at V and 5 bases at J, with 3 bases between the two ends. Here the CDR3 reads CASSYNTGELFF. The DNA of the CDR3 is TGTGCCAGCAGTTACAATACCGGGGAGCTGTTTTTT.

The table lists this clonotype with a few counts. The chain is built from TRBV7-8 and TRBJ1-2; D ambiguous. CDR1 and CDR2 from the germline V gene are SGHVS and FQNEAQ. V shed 5 bases and J shed 5 bases, with 12 bases lying between them. This CDR3 is built from 13 residues. CDR3 region: CASSPGVGYGYTF. The CDR3 DNA reads as TGTGCCAGCAGCCCGGGAGTAGGGTATGGCTACACCTTC.

This clonotype was detected only a few times. This chain joins TRBV12-3 or TRBV12-4 and TRBJ1-1; D gene ambiguous. Trimming shortened V by 1 base and J by 5 bases, and 8 bases separated the two germline ends. The CDR3 length is 13 residues. The CDR3 region is CASSLGVETEAFF. The CDR3 bases are TGTGCCAGCAGTTTAGGAGTGGAAACTGAAGCTTTCTTT.

This clonotype was observed a few times. The chain has TRBV4-3 and TRBJ1-3, with D unresolved. V gave up 0 bases and J gave up 4 bases, with 13 bases separating them. Germline V gene lookup returns CDR1 LGHNA and CDR2 YSLEER. This CDR3 contains 16 residues. The CDR3 is CASSQDSGVKGNTIYF. CDR3 nucleotide sequence: TGCGCCAGCAGCCAAGATTCCGGGGTTAAGGGAAACACCATATATTTT.

The chain recombines TRBV5-1 with TRBJ1-2; perhaps TRBD1 as D (6 bases). Germline CDR1 and CDR2: SGHRS and YFSETQ. The CDR3 is made up of 16 amino acids. V was pared by 0 bases and J by 3 bases, with 15 bases between. CDR3: CASSLDTGSGDYGYTF. In DNA, the CDR3 is TGCGCCAGCAGCTTGGACACAGGGTCGGGAGACTATGGCTACACCTTC.

This clonotype turned up a few times. The CDR3 bases are TGTGCCAGCAGCTTCACAATGGGCGAGGGCTACACCTTC. Its translation: CASSFTMGEGYTF. This chain joins TRBV7-2 and TRBJ1-2, with D hard to call. This CDR3 is built from 13 residues. The germline V gene has CDR1 SGHTA and CDR2 FQGNSA. V was clipped by 3 bases and J by 8 bases, with 13 bases between them.

This clonotype was seen a few times. This chain connects TRBV7-9 to TRBJ2-7; no reliable D call. CDR1 SEHNR and CDR2 FQNEAQ come from the germline V gene (reference sequence). The CDR3 is 14 residues long. Trimming pared 2 bases from V and 0 bases from J, leaving 8 bases between. This chain's CDR3 is CASSLPQNSYEQYF. The CDR3 bases are TGTGCCAGCAGCTTACCCCAAAACTCCTACGAGCAGTACTTC.

The chain uses TRBV27 and TRBJ2-1; TRBD2 matches 13 bases. V shed 5 bases and J 9 bases; nucleotides not matched to a gene: 4. Germline CDR1 is MNHEY and CDR2 is SMNVEV (reference sequence). The CDR3 is 14 amino acids. This chain's CDR3 is CASSQGLAGSEQFF. The CDR3 region has the DNA TGTGCCAGCAGTCAGGGACTAGCGGGGAGTGAGCAGTTCTTC.

This sequence joins TRBV13 and TRBJ1-3; D is perhaps TRBD1 (5 bases). With 2 bases removed from V and 2 bases from J, the gap between germline ends came to 16 bases. Germline loops: CDR1 PRHDT, CDR2 FYEKMQ (reference sequence). The CDR3 has 17 amino acids. CDR3 region: CASSLKPPGSTGNTIYF. The CDR3 region has the DNA TGTGCCAGCAGCTTAAAGCCCCCAGGGTCAACTGGAAACACCATATATTTT.

This chain joins TRBV12-3 or TRBV12-4 and TRBJ2-7; 8 bases match TRBD2. CDR3 size: 13 residues. The V gene end was trimmed by 2 bases and the J gene end by 6 bases; junction bases not matched to a gene: 3. CDR3: CASSLREGLEQYF. Here the CDR3 DNA reads TGTGCCAGCAGTTTACGGGAGGGCCTCGAGCAGTACTTC.

The chain recombines TRBV2 with TRBJ2-1; D might be TRBD1 or TRBD2, each matching 5 bases. Per germline, CDR1 SNHLY and CDR2 FYNNEI. V lost 7 bases and J lost 4, with 11 bases in between. The CDR3 is made up of 13 amino acids. The chain's CDR3 is CASTGALYNEQFF. The CDR3 coding sequence is TGTGCCAGCACCGGGGCGCTATACAATGAGCAGTTCTTC.